This TCR beta chain stems from a study of cytomegalovirus exposure and HLA in healthy donors. The wider study: Both the roughly 120 validation repertoires and the roughly 640 first-cohort repertoires used the same platform, as reported by a later analysis. Study-wide points: There were a few CMV-associated chains whose specificity for CMV antigens was confirmed in vitro.

The method was immunoSEQ multiplex PCR; TCRdb's version includes in-frame clones alone and lacks a portion of them. The sample includes roughly 220,000 clones, approximately 83% of them seen just once. For this clone: The antigen remains unidentified.

CDR3 size: 19 residues. The ends lost 7 bases at V and 4 bases at J; junction bases unmatched: 20. The germline V gene has CDR1 MNHEY and CDR2 SMNVEV (reference sequence). J is TRBJ2-3 and V is TRBV27; 10 bases agree with TRBD2. The TCR comes from a woman between 25 and 40 years old in good health and CMV-seropositive. The sequencing sample was made of PBMCs. The CDR3 sequence: CASTHHLPSGRRGPDTQYF. In DNA, the CDR3 is TGTGCCAGCACCCATCACTTGCCTAGCGGGAGACGGGGGCCAGATACGCAGTATTTT.